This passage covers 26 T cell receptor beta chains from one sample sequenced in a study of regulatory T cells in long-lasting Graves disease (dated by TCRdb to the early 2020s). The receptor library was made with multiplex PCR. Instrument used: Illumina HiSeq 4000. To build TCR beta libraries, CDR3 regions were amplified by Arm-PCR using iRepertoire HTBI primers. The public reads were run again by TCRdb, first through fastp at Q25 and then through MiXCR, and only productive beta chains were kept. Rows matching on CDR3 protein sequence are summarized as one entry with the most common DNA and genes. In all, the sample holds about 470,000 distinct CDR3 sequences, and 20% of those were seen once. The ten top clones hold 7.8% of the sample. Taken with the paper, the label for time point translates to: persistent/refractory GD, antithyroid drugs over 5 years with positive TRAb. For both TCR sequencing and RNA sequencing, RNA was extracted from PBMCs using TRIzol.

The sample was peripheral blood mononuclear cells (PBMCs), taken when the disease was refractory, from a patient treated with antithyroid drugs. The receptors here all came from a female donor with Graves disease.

For the CDR3, the DNA is TGCGCCAGCAGCCAGTTATGGGACAGATCCGGGGAGCTGTTTTTT. Translated: CASSQLWDRSGELFF. This chain connects TRBV4-1 to TRBJ2-2; 7 bases line up with TRBD1. Germline V gene lookup returns CDR1 MGHRA and CDR2 YSYEKL. This CDR3 has 15 residues. V dropped 3 bases and J dropped 6; count of bases not matched to a gene: 7.

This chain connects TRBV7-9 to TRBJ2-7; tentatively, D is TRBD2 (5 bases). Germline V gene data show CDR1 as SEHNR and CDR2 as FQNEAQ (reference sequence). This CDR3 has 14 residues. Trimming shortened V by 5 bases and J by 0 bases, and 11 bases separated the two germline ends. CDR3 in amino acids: CASSSSVSSYEQYF. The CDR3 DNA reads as TGTGCCAGCAGCAGTAGCGTAAGCTCCTACGAGCAGTACTTC.

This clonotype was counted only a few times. The DNA for the CDR3 is TGTGCCATCAGTGAGTTAGCGGGAGTTCCCGGGGAGCTGTTTTTT. Amino acid sequence: CAISELAGVPGELFF. This chain links TRBV10-3 with TRBJ2-2; 9 nucleotides match TRBD2. Trimming cost V 1 base and J 6 bases; bases outside gene matches: 3. The CDR3 contains 15 residues. CDR1 is ENHRY and CDR2 is SYGVKD in the germline V gene.

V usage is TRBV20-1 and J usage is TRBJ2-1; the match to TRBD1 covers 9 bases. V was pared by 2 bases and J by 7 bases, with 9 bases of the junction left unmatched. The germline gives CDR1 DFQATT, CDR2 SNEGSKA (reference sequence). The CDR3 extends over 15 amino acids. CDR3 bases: TGCAGTGCTAGAATACAGGGGGCAATCAGAAATGAGCAGTTCTTC. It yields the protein CSARIQGAIRNEQFF.

The CDR3 DNA is TGTGCCAGCTCACCACCGAAGGAAAAGGGGTCTGAAGCTTTCTTT. Its translation: CASSPPKEKGSEAFF. The V and J genes are TRBV18 and TRBJ1-1, with a tentative D call TRBD1 (5 bases). The CDR3 sequence is 15 residues long. Germline-derived CDR1 and CDR2 are KGHSH and LQKENI. Trimming took off 0 bases at V and 6 bases at J, with 14 bases between the two ends.

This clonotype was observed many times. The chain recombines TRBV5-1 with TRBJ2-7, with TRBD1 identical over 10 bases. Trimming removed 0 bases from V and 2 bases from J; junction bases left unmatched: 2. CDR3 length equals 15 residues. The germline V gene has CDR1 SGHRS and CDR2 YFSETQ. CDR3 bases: TGCGCCAGCAGCTTGGATGGGACAGGGGCCTACGAGCAGTACTTC. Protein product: CASSLDGTGAYEQYF.

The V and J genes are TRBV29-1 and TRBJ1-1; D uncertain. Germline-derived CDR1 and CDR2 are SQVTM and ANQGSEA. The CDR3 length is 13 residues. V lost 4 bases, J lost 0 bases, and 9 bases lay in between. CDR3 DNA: TGCAGCGTTGTTGAGGGAGTGAACACTGAAGCTTTCTTT. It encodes CSVVEGVNTEAFF.

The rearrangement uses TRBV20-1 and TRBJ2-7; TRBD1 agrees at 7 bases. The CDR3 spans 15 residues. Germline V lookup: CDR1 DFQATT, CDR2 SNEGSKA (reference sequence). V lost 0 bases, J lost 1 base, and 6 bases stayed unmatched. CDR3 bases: TGCAGTGCTAGAGATTTGTCCAGGGGGTCCTACGAGCAGTACTTC. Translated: CSARDLSRGSYEQYF.

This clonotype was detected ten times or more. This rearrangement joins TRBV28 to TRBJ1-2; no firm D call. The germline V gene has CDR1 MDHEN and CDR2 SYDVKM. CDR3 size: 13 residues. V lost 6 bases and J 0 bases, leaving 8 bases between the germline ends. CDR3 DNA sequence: TGTGCCAGCAGCTTGCTAGCTAACTATGGCTACACCTTC. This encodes CASSLLANYGYTF.

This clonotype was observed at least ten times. The CDR3 bases are TGTGCCAGCAGTTACCGATTCGGGGGGAAGAACACTGAAGCTTTCTTT. As protein: CASSYRFGGKNTEAFF. V gene TRBV6-5 combines with J gene TRBJ1-1; D may be TRBD1 (5 bases). Germline V gene lookup returns CDR1 MNHEY and CDR2 SVGAGI. With 2 bases removed from V and 1 base from J, the gap between germline ends came to 14 bases. The CDR3 runs to 16 residues.

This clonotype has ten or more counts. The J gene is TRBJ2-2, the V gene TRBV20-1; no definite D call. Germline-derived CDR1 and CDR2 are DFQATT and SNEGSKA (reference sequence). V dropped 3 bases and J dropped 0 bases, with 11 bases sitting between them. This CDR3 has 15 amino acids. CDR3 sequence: CSASRSFANTGELFF. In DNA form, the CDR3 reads TGCAGTGCTAGTAGGAGCTTCGCGAACACCGGGGAGCTGTTTTTT.

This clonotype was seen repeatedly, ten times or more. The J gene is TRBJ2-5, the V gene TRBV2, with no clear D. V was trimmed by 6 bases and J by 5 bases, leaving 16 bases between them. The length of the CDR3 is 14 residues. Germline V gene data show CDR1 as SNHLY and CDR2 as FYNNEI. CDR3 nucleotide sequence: TGTGCCAGCAGCCCTGACTTGGTGGGGGAGACCCAGTACTTC. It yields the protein CASSPDLVGETQYF.

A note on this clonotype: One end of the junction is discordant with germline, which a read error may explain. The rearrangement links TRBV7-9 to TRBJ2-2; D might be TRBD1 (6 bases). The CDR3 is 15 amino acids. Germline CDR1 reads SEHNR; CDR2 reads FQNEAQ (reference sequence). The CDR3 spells CASSLGALRTGKLFF. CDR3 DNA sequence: TGTGCCAGCAGCTTGGGGGCCCTCAGAACCGGGAAGCTGTTTTTT. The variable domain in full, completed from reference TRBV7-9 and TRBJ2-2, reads DTGVSQNPRHKITKRGQNVTFRCDPISEHNRLYWYRQTLGQGPEFLTYFQNEAQLEKSRLLSDRFSAERPKGSFSTLEIQRTEQGDSAMYLCASSLGALRTGKLFFGEGSRLTVL.

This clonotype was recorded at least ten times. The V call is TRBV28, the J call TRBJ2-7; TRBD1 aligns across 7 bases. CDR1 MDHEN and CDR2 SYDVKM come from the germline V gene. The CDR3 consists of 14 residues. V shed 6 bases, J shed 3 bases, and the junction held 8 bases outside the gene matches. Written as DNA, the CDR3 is TGTGCCAGCAGACCCTCCGGACAGGTCTACGAGCAGTACTTC. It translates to CASRPSGQVYEQYF.

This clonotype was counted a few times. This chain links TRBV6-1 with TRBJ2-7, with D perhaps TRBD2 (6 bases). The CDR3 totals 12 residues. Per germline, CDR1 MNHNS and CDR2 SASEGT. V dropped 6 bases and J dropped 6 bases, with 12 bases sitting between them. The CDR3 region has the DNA TGTGCCAGCAGCCCCCCTAGCGTCGAGCAGTACTTC. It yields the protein CASSPPSVEQYF.

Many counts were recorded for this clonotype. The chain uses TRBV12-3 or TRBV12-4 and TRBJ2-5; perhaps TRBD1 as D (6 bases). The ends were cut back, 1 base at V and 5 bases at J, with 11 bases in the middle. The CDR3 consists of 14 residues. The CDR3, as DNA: TGTGCCAGCAGTTTAGACAGGGTTGGGGAGACCCAGTACTTC. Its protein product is CASSLDRVGETQYF.

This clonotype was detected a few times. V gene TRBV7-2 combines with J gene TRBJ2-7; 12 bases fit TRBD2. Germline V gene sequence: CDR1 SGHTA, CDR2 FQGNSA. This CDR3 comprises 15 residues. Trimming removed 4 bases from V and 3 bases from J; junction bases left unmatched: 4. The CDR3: CASSYTTSGSYEQYF. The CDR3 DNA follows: TGTGCCAGCAGCTATACGACTAGCGGGAGCTACGAGCAGTACTTC.

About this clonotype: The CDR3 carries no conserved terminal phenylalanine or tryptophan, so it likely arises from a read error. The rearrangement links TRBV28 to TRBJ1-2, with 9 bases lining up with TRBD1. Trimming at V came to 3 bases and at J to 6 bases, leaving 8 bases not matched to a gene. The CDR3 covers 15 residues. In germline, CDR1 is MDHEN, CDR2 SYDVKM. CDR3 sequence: CASSLSRDRADGYTL. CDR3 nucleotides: TGTGCCAGCAGTTTGTCCCGGGACAGGGCCGATGGCTACACCCTC.

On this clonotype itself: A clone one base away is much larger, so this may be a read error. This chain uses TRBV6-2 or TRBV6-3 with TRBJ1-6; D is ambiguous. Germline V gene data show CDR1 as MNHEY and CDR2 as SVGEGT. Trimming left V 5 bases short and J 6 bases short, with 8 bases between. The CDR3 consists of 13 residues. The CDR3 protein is CASSEMANSPLHF. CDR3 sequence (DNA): TGTGCCAGCAGTGAGATGGCTAATTCACCCCTCCACTTT.

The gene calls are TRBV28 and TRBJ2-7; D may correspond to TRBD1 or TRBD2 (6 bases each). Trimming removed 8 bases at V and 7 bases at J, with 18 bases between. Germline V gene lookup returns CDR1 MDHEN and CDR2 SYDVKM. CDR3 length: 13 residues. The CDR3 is CASGHGGGGEQYF. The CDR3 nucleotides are TGTGCCAGCGGACACGGGGGCGGCGGGGAGCAGTACTTC.

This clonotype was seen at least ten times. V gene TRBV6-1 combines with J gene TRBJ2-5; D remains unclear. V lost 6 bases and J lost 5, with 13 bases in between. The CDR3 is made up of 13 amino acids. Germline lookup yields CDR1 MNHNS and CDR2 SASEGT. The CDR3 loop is CASSHTLWETQYF. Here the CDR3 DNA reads TGTGCCAGCAGCCACACTCTTTGGGAGACCCAGTACTTC.

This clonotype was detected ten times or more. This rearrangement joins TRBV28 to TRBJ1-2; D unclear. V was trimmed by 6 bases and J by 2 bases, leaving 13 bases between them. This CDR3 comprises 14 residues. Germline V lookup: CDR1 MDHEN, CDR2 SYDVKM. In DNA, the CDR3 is TGTGCCAGCAGACCCTGGGCTGGAAACTATGGCTACACCTTC. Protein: CASRPWAGNYGYTF.

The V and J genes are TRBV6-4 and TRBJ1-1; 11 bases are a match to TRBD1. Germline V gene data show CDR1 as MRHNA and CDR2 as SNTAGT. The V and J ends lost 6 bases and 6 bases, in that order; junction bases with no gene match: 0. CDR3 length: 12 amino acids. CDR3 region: CASRGQGAEAFF. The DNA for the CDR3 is TGTGCCAGCAGGGGACAGGGGGCTGAAGCTTTCTTT.

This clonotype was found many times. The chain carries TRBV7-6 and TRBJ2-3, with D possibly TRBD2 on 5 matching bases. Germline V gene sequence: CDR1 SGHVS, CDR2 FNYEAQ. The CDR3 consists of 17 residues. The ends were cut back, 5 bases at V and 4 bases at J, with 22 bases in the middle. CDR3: CASSPSRGERQADTQYF. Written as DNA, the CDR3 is TGTGCCAGCAGCCCAAGCCGGGGAGAAAGGCAGGCAGATACGCAGTATTTT.

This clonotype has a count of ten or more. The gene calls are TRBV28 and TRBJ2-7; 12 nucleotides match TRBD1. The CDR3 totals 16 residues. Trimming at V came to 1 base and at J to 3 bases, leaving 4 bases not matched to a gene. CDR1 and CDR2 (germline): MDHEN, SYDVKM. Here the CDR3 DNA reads TGTGCCAGCAGTTTATTAGGGACAGGGGGCTTCTACGAGCAGTACTTC. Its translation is CASSLLGTGGFYEQYF.

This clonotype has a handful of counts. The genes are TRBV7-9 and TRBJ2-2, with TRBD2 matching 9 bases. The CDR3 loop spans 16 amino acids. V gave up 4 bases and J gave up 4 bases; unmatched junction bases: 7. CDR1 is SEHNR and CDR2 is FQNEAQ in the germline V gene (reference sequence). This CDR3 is CASSSLGLAPTGELFF. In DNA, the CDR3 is TGTGCCAGCAGCTCCCTTGGACTAGCGCCCACCGGGGAGCTGTTTTTT.